In this sample, the clone carrying this T cell receptor beta chain turned up a few times. This record comes from a study of blood T cell repertoires in COVID-19. Study background: Some COVID-19 samples were acute and others convalescent; all came from the United States, Italy and Spain. Nucleic acid was either cDNA or gDNA, and it came from T cells, B-cell-depleted T cells, or PBMCs.

There are 15 residues in the CDR3. V gave up 1 base and J gave up 7 bases, with 17 bases separating them. Germline values: CDR1 SGHTA, CDR2 FQGNSA. As originally analysed: Amplifying reference gene primers gave estimates of nucleated cell counts. Profiled with immunoSEQ multiplex PCR; TCRdb holds only in-frame clones, not every one. V, J and clone size reflect that table, while D and trimming were determined from the DNA. The sample carries about 32,000 clones, about 86% recorded once. The sequence was obtained from a woman older than 75 with active or convalescent COVID-19. The rearrangement links TRBV7-2 to TRBJ2-7, with D perhaps TRBD2 (6 bases). Source material: peripheral blood. CDR3 DNA: TGTGCCAGCAGCTTAGACCCTCTTGGGGCGGGGGAGCAGTACTTC. The encoded protein is CASSLDPLGAGEQYF.